A selection of T cell receptor beta chains follows, all from one sample in a study of T cells in localized non-small cell lung cancer. The data were produced by immunoSEQ multiplex PCR, yet TCRdb's version contains in-frame clones alone and is incomplete. The table lists around 90,000 clones, roughly 80% of them singletons. This specimen consisted of PBMCs, obtained before any cancer treatment. The origin of the receptors is a man aged 40-75 years with stage II squamous cell lung carcinoma. Each CDR3 is given with its conserved first and last residue. D genes are given only for firm matches. A clone size is listed for some rows: how often the clone was seen (once, few, many), or a class if it is expanded.

.,.,TRBJ1-1,TRBV7-2,TGTGCCAGCAGCTTAGCCACACCATCCTTCCAGCTGAACACTGAAGCTTTCTTT,CASSLATPSFQLNTEAFF
few,TRBD1,TRBJ2-2,TRBV29-1,TGCAGCGTGACCCAGGGGGACACCGGGGAGCTGTTTTTT,CSVTQGDTGELFF
.,.,TRBJ2-3,TRBV7-7,TGTGCTAGCAGCTTAGGGACCGGCACAGATACGCAGTATTTT,CASSLGTGTDTQYF
.,.,TRBJ2-7,TRBV7-9,TGTGCCAGCAGCTTAAATTCAGGGACCGAGCAGTACTTC,CASSLNSGTEQYF
.,TRBD1,TRBJ2-1,TRBV11-2,TGTGCCAGCAGCTTAGGGACAGGGGGTTCCTACCCCAATGAGCAGTTCTTC,CASSLGTGGSYPNEQFF
few,.,TRBJ2-7,TRBV28,TGTGCCAGCAGTCCCCTCGGTAGTGGATACGAGCAGTACTTC,CASSPLGSGYEQYF
.,.,TRBJ1-5,TRBV6-1,TGTGCCAGCAATTTCCGGGACGGTGATCAGCCCCAGCATTTT,CASNFRDGDQPQHF
.,TRBD2,TRBJ2-3,TRBV7-6,TGTGCCAGCAGTTTTGGACTAGCGGGAGGAAAGGACACAGATACGCAGTATTTT,CASSFGLAGGKDTDTQYF
.,.,TRBJ2-1,TRBV27,TGTGCCAGCAGTTTGACAGCGAGCTCCTACAATGAGCAGTTCTTC,CASSLTASSYNEQFF
.,.,TRBJ1-1,TRBV6-1,TGTGCCAGCACCAACCGGGGAATAAACACTGAAGCTTTCTTT,CASTNRGINTEAFF
.,TRBD1,TRBJ1-2,TRBV7-2,TGTGCCAGCAGCTTAAAGGGGGCGGGCTATGGCTACACCTTC,CASSLKGAGYGYTF
.,.,TRBJ1-2,TRBV9,TGTGCCAGCAGCGTCAGAGGGGGAAACTATGGCTACACCTTC,CASSVRGGNYGYTF
.,TRBD2,TRBJ2-2,TRBV7-2,TGTGCCAGCAGCTTACGAGCGGGGAACGCGAACACCGGGGAGCTGTTTTTT,CASSLRAGNANTGELFF
.,.,TRBJ1-3,TRBV4-1,TGCGCCAGCAGCCAAGCGAGCTCTGGAAACACCATATATTTT,CASSQASSGNTIYF
few,TRBD2,TRBJ2-5,TRBV11-2,TGTGCCAGCAGCTTAAGACGCGGAGCGGGGGAGACCCAGTACTTC,CASSLRRGAGETQYF
.,.,TRBJ1-5,TRBV7-9,TGTGCCAGCAGTTCGGGTGGTAGCAATCAGCCCCAGCATTTT,CASSSGGSNQPQHF
.,TRBD2,TRBJ2-1,TRBV7-2,TGTGCCAGCAGCTTGGGAGGGGCTGTCAATGAGCAGTTCTTC,CASSLGGAVNEQFF
.,.,TRBJ2-7,TRBV29-1,TGCAGCGGGTGGACACTTACAGCCTACGAGCAGTACTTC,CSGWTLTAYEQYF
.,.,TRBJ1-4,TRBV29-1,TGCAGCGTTGGTCGAGGGAATAATGAAAAACTGTTTTTT,CSVGRGNNEKLFF
once,TRBD2,TRBJ2-1,TRBV7-2,TGTGCCAGCAGCTTAATGGGGTACGCGCGGGGGAAGCAGTTCTTC,CASSLMGYARGKQFF
.,.,TRBJ1-1,TRBV19,TGTGCCAGTAGTCTCGGGACGGCGAACACTGAAGCTTTCTTT,CASSLGTANTEAFF
.,.,TRBJ2-5,TRBV19,TGTGCCAGTAGTATAGAGGGGGGACAAGAGACCCAGTACTTC,CASSIEGGQETQYF
many,.,TRBJ2-1,TRBV9,TGTGCCAGCGGGGGTTCGAGCTCCTACAATGAGCAGTTCTTC,CASGGSSSYNEQFF
.,.,TRBJ2-2,TRBV4-2,TGTGCCAGCAGCCAAGATACAGGAACGAACACCGGGGAGCTGTTTTTT,CASSQDTGTNTGELFF
.,TRBD1,TRBJ1-1,TRBV7-2,TGTGCCAGCAGCTTTAGAGGGGGCGACACTGAAGCTTTCTTT,CASSFRGGDTEAFF
.,.,TRBJ1-1,TRBV10-3,TGTGCCATCGGGGGGGGTTGGAACACTGAAGCTTTCTTT,CAIGGGWNTEAFF
.,.,TRBJ2-3,TRBV7-8,TGTGCCAGCAATAAGGGGAGCACAGATACGCAGTATTTT,CASNKGSTDTQYF
.,.,TRBJ2-1,TRBV12-5,TGTGCTAGTGGTTATGATGGACGGACCCCTCCGTTCTTC,CASGYDGRTPPFF
few,.,TRBJ1-2,TRBV27,TGTGCCAGCAGTCCGCTTGCCTCAGGGGAATATGGCTACACCTTC,CASSPLASGEYGYTF
.,.,TRBJ2-2,TRBV2,TGTGCCAGCAGTCCTGGGACTTCTCCCAGGCCCGGGGAGCTGTTTTTT,CASSPGTSPRPGELFF
.,TRBD2,TRBJ2-3,TRBV7-9,TGTGCCAGCAGCGTCCGACTAGCGGGGGACCGTGATACGCAGTATTTT,CASSVRLAGDRDTQYF
.,.,TRBJ1-1,TRBV7-9,TGTGCCAGCAGCTCGAATATCAGGGGCACTGAAGCTTTCTTT,CASSSNIRGTEAFF
.,TRBD2,TRBJ2-1,TRBV9,TGTGCCAGCAGCGTAGTGGCGGGAGCGATGGATAATGAGCAGTTCTTC,CASSVVAGAMDNEQFF
.,TRBD2,TRBJ2-7,TRBV2,TGTGCCAGCAGAGGACTAGCGGACGAGCAGTACTTC,CASRGLADEQYF
.,TRBD1,TRBJ1-1,TRBV6-1,TGTGCCAGCAGGTCCACAGGGGTGGGTGAAGCTTTCTTT,CASRSTGVGEAFF
many,.,TRBJ1-5,TRBV5-1,TGCGCCAGCAGCGAGGGCCCCGGCCAGCCCCAGCATTTT,CASSEGPGQPQHF
.,TRBD1,TRBJ2-1,TRBV19,TGTGCCAGTAGTATACCAGGGGGCAATGAGCAGTTCTTC,CASSIPGGNEQFF
.,.,TRBJ2-1,TRBV7-9,TGTGCCAGCAGCCAAGGACCAAATGAGCAGTTCTTC,CASSQGPNEQFF
.,TRBD1,TRBJ2-7,TRBV7-9,TGTGCCAGCAGCCCTCGGACAGGGTACGAGCAGTACTTC,CASSPRTGYEQYF
.,.,TRBJ1-6,TRBV6-6,TGTGCCAGCACCGGGGAAATTGCCAATTCACCCCTCCACTTT,CASTGEIANSPLHF
once,.,TRBJ1-5,TRBV9,TGTGCCAGCAGTCCACTGTCCGATCAGCCCCAGCATTTT,CASSPLSDQPQHF
.,TRBD2,TRBJ2-4,TRBV15,TGTGCCACCAGCAGAGACGGGGGGGCTCTAGGAGCCAAAAACATTCAGTACTTC,CATSRDGGALGAKNIQYF
.,.,TRBJ2-5,TRBV20-1,TGCAGTGCGAGCCAGCAAGAGACCCAGTACTTC,CSASQQETQYF
.,.,TRBJ2-5,TRBV15,TGTGCCACCAGCGGGGGGCCTAGCCAAGAGACCCAGTACTTC,CATSGGPSQETQYF
.,.,TRBJ1-1,TRBV7-2,TGTGCCAGCCCATCATCCGGGGGCAGGAACACTGAAGCTTTCTTT,CASPSSGGRNTEAFF
.,.,TRBJ1-1,TRBV2,TGTGCCAGCAGTGTTTGGGTGTTAAACACTGAAGCTTTCTTT,CASSVWVLNTEAFF
once,TRBD2,TRBJ2-7,TRBV4-1,TGCGCCAGCAGCACTCGCATTACTAGCGGTTCCTCCTACGAGCAGTACTTC,CASSTRITSGSSYEQYF
.,.,TRBJ2-3,TRBV4-2,TGTGCCAGCAGCTCCCCGAGGGACTCCCGCACAGATACGCAGTATTTT,CASSSPRDSRTDTQYF
.,.,TRBJ1-2,TRBV6-5,TGTGCCAGCACCACGGGGCGCGGCTACACCTTC,CASTTGRGYTF
.,TRBD2,TRBJ2-1,TRBV4-1,TGCGCCAGCAGCACCGCCCCACTAGCGGGAAGCAATGAGCAGTTCTTC,CASSTAPLAGSNEQFF
.,TRBD1,TRBJ1-6,TRBV5-4,TGTGCCAGCAGCGGGGGGACAGGGCGCAGTTCACCCCTCCACTTT,CASSGGTGRSSPLHF
.,.,TRBJ1-5,TRBV2,TGTGCCAGCAGTGAGTTCAGGGGATTGGATCAGCCCCAGCATTTT,CASSEFRGLDQPQHF
.,.,TRBJ2-5,TRBV18,TGTGCCAGCTCTGACTATGGAGAGACCCAGTACTTC,CASSDYGETQYF
few,TRBD2,TRBJ2-7,TRBV10-1,TGCGCCAGCAGTGAGTCTTGGCGGGGGATCTACGAGCAGTACTTC,CASSESWRGIYEQYF
.,.,TRBJ2-1,TRBV7-3,TGTGCCAGCAGCCTCTCCGGGACCCTGTCCCAGTTCTTC,CASSLSGTLSQFF